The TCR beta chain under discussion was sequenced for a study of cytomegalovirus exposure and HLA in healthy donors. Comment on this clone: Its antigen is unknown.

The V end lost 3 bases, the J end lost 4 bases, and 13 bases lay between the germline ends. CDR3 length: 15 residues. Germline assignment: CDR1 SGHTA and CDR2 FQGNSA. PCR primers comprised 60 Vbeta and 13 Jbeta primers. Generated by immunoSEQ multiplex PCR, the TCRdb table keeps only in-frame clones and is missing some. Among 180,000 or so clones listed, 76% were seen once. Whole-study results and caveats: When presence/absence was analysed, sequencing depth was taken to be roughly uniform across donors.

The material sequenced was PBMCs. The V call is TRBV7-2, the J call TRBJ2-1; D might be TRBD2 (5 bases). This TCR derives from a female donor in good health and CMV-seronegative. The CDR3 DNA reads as TGTGCCAGCAGCTTTAGTAGTGGGAGTTACAATGAGCAGTTCTTC. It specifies CASSFSSGSYNEQFF.